These 6 T cell receptor beta chains were sequenced from one sample in a study of early T cells in non-severe SARS-CoV-2 infection. TCRdb reprocessed the 5' RACE reads via MiXCR and lists one record per CDR3 protein. The sample records around 60,000 distinct CDR3 sequences, 9.5% to 15% being singletons. The sample was whole blood. These TCRs come from an adult who was a healthcare worker with PCR-confirmed SARS-CoV-2 infection or an uninfected control (not recorded which).

This clonotype was detected many times. The CDR3: CASSFTGTGAEETQYF. In DNA, the CDR3 is TGTGCCAGCAGTTTCACCGGGACAGGGGCTGAAGAGACCCAGTACTTC. The chain links TRBV28 to TRBJ2-5, with 10 bases identical to TRBD1. J was trimmed by 3 bases and V by 3 bases; bases with no gene match: 7. The CDR3 covers 16 residues. Germline V gives CDR1 MDHEN, CDR2 SYDVKM.

The CDR3 loop reads CASSSSGVITDTQYF. The CDR3 DNA sequence: TGTGCCAGCAGTTCTAGCGGGGTGATCACAGATACGCAGTATTTT. The rearrangement links TRBV27 to TRBJ2-3; TRBD2 aligns across 9 bases. CDR3 length: 15 amino acids. V shed 4 bases and J 2 bases; nucleotides not matched to a gene: 4. The V gene's germline CDR1 is MNHEY and CDR2 SMNVEV (reference sequence).

This clonotype came up many times. The chain couples TRBV7-6 to TRBJ2-7; 8 bases align to TRBD1. The CDR3 covers 18 residues. CDR1 is SGHVS, CDR2 FNYEAQ, per germline. Unmatched junction bases numbered 13, after V lost 1 base and J lost 2 bases. CDR3 coding DNA: TGTGCCAGCAGCTTAGAGGCAGGGGGCAGGAGTGGAACCTACGAGCAGTACTTC. The encoded protein is CASSLEAGGRSGTYEQYF.

This clonotype appeared a few times. The chain has TRBV4-2 and TRBJ2-1; no firm D call. Germline CDR1 and CDR2: LGHNA and YNFKEQ. The ends were cut back, 1 base at V and 9 bases at J, with 7 bases in the middle. The CDR3 runs 12 residues. The CDR3 region has the DNA TGTGCCAGCAGCCAAGTGTCCCGTGAGCAGTTCTTC. This sequence encodes CASSQVSREQFF.

There are a few counts of this clonotype. The gene calls are TRBV28 and TRBJ1-5; D uncertain. The CDR3 has 11 amino acids. Deletions cut 5 bases from V and 6 bases from J, with 5 bases between. CDR1 and CDR2 from the germline V gene are MDHEN and SYDVKM. The CDR3 DNA reads as TGTGCCAGCAGTACGGGTCAGCCCCAGCATTTT. This sequence encodes CASSTGQPQHF.

This clonotype came up many times. The CDR3 here is CASSTGQGAAENTIYF. CDR3 bases: TGTGCCAGCAGCACTGGACAGGGGGCGGCAGAAAACACCATATATTTT. The chain carries TRBV7-6 and TRBJ1-3; 11 nucleotides agree with TRBD1. The CDR3 is 16 amino acids. Germline V gene lookup returns CDR1 SGHVS and CDR2 FNYEAQ. The ends lost 5 bases at V and 6 bases at J; junction bases unmatched: 9.